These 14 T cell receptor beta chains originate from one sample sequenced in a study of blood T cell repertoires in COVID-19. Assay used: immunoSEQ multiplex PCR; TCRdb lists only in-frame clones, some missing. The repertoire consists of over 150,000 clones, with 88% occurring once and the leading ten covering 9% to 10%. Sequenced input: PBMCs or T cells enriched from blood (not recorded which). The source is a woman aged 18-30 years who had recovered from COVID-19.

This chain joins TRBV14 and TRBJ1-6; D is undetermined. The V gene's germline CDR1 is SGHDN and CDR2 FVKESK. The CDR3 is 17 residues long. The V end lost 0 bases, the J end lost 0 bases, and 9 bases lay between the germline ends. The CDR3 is CASSQDRPISYNSPLHF. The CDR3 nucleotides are TGTGCCAGCAGCCAAGATCGCCCTATCTCCTATAATTCACCCCTCCACTTT.

The CDR3 spells CASSRVTSGSGYEQFF. In DNA, the CDR3 is TGTGCCAGCAGCCGGGTGACTAGCGGGAGTGGGTATGAGCAGTTCTTC. The chain couples TRBV7-9 to TRBJ2-1; 12 bases line up with TRBD2. Germline assignment: CDR1 SEHNR and CDR2 FQNEAQ (reference sequence). Losses at the gene ends were 5 bases for V and 8 bases for J; bases not matched to a gene: 10. This CDR3 spans 16 amino acids.

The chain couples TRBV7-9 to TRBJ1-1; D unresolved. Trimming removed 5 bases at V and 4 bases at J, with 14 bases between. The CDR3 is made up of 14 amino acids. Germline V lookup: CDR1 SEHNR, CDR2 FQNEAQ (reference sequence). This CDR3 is CASSARNEGTEAFF. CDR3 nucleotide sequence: TGTGCCAGCAGCGCGAGAAATGAGGGCACTGAAGCTTTCTTT.

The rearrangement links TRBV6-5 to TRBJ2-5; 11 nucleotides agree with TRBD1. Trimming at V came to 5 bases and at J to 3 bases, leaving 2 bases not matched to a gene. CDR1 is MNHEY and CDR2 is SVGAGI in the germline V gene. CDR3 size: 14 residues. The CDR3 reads CASSRDRGEETQYF. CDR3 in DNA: TGTGCCAGCAGTCGGGACAGGGGGGAAGAGACCCAGTACTTC.

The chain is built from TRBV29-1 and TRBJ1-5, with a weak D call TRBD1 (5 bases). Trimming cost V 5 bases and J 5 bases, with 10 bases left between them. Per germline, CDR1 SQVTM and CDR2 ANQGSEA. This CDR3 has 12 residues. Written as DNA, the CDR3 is TGCAGCGTTCAGGGTCGGGATCAGCCCCAGCATTTT. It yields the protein CSVQGRDQPQHF.

This chain's CDR3 is CASRPQGALIPTYF. In nucleotides, the CDR3 is TGTGCCAGCAGGCCGCAGGGGGCTCTGATCCCGACGTACTTC. The V gene is TRBV6-5, the J gene TRBJ2-7; 8 nucleotides align to TRBD1. This CDR3 comprises 14 residues. V gave up 6 bases and J gave up 12 bases; unmatched junction bases: 16. Germline values: CDR1 MNHEY, CDR2 SVGAGI.

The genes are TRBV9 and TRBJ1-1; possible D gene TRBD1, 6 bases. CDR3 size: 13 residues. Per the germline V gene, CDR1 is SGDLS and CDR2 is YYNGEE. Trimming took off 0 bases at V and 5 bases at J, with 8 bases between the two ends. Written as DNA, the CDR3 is TGTGCCAGCAGCGTAGAGGGGGTAACTGAAGCTTTCTTT. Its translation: CASSVEGVTEAFF.

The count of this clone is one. The CDR3 spells CASISRGGAEQFF. The CDR3 bases are TGTGCCAGCATCTCAAGAGGGGGGGCTGAGCAGTTCTTC. The chain combines TRBV2 with TRBJ2-1; D may be TRBD2 (7 bases). The CDR3 contains 13 residues. Germline V CDR1 and CDR2: SNHLY, FYNNEI. The V and J ends lost 7 bases and 9 bases respectively, with 16 bases between them. The whole variable domain, filled in from reference TRBV2 and TRBJ2-1, reads EPEVTQTPSHQVTQMGQEVILRCVPISNHLYFYWYRQILGQKVEFLVSFYNNEISEKSEIFDDQFSVERPDGSNFTLKIRSTKLEDSAMYFCASISRGGAEQFFGPGTRLTVL.

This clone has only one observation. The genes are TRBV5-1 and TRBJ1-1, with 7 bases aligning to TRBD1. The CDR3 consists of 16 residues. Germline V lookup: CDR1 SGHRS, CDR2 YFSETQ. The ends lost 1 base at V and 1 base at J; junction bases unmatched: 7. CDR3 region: CASSLPPTGPNTEAFF. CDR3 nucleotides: TGCGCCAGCAGCTTGCCTCCGACAGGGCCGAACACTGAAGCTTTCTTT. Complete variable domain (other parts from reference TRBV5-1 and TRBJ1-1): KAGVTQTPRYLIKTRGQQVTLSCSPISGHRSVSWYQQTPGQGLQFLFEYFSETQRNKGNFPGRFSGRQFSNSRSEMNVSTLELGDSALYLCASSLPPTGPNTEAFFGQGTRLTVV.

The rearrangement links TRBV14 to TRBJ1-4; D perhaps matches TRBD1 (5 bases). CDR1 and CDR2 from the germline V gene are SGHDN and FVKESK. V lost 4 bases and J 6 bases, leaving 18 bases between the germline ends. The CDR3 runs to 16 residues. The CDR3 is CASSPVGQGGDEKLFF. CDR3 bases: TGTGCCAGCAGCCCGGTGGGGCAGGGAGGAGATGAAAAACTGTTTTTT.

The CDR3 loop is CATSIAQGYKGYTF. The CDR3 bases are TGTGCCACCAGCATAGCACAGGGGTATAAGGGCTACACCTTC. This sequence joins TRBV15 and TRBJ1-2; 7 bases line up with TRBD1. The CDR3 is 14 amino acids. J lost 8 bases, V lost 4 bases, and 10 bases had no gene match. Per the germline V gene, CDR1 is LNHNV and CDR2 is YYDKDF (reference sequence).

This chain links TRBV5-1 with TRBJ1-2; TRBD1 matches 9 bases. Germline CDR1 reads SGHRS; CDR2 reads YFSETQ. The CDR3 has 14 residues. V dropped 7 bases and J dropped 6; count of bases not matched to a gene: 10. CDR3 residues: CASEQGGTGNGYTF. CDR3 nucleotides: TGCGCCAGCGAACAGGGTGGGACAGGGAATGGCTACACCTTC.

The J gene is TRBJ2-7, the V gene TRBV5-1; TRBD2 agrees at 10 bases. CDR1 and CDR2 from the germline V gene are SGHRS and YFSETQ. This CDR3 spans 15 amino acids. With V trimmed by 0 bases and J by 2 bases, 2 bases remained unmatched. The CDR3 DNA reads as TGCGCCAGCAGCTTGGGGACTAGCGGAACCTACGAGCAGTACTTC. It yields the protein CASSLGTSGTYEQYF.

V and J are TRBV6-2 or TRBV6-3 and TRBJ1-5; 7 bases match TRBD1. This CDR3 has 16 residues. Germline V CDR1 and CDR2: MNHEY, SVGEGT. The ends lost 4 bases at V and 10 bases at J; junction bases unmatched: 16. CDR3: CASSSSTGLPSVPQHF. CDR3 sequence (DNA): TGTGCCAGCAGTTCGTCGACAGGGCTCCCTAGCGTTCCCCAGCATTTT.